This T cell receptor (beta chain) comes out of a study of cytomegalovirus exposure and HLA in healthy donors (dated by TCRdb to 2016 to 2017). Describing the broader study: According to an earlier analysis of 550 to 750 of the donors, 150 million to 200 million T cells yielded over 100 million unique TCR beta sequences and about 300 Gb of sequence data. Around 300 gigabases of sequencing data and tens of millions of unique TCR sequences were included in an early release covering 550 to 800 HLA-typed donors. Typing coverage varied by locus: roughly 629-640 donors for A, B, C, DRB1 and DQB1; roughly 500 for DQA1; 600 to 610 for DPA1; roughly 450 for DPB1. Of the 300 to 500 genotyped donors, 70% to 90% were placed in the genetic ancestry cluster associated with self-reported Caucasian donors. To predict cytomegalovirus infection status, the study combined high-throughput TCR immunosequencing, statistical association of individual TCRs with disease status, and machine learning. In a later analysis, previously published TCR beta repertoires from more than 500 donors were re-analyzed and high-resolution HLA genotyping was added so that TCR occurrence patterns could be studied. Among roughly 400 genotyped donors of the cohort, an average of about 240,000 unique TCR beta nucleotide sequences was sequenced per donor, of which about 19% were non-productive. Besides the first cohort of 666 subjects, a separate validation cohort made up of 120 different subjects was used. Because of strong linkage in the cohort, roughly five DR-DQ haplotypes were treated as single units for association and clustering. Every discovery cohort repertoire had been produced on one sequencing platform. The study profiled the T cell repertoires of under 850 subjects by immunosequencing and related them to cytomegalovirus serostatus. The later analysis used no new phenotypic data to find candidate immune exposures, relying instead on TCR beta sequences and their occurrence across donors. The study aimed to test whether signatures of past pathogen exposure could be identified by cataloging public T cell receptors. Both class I and class II loci were covered by HLA typing, at four-digit resolution. A later genetic analysis used genome-wide SNP genotypes for about 65% of the roughly 700 donors, treating that subset as a discovery cohort. Donor age, sex, ethnicity and CMV serostatus were collected together with the repertoire data. In an earlier analysis of 500 to 650 of the donors, high-throughput TCR beta sequencing was used to judge whether each TCR beta V gene segment behaved as functional or pseudogenic.

On the study overall, not on this receptor specifically: According to a later analysis, parvovirus B19, influenza, CMV and Epstein-Barr virus appeared linked to several top co-occurrence clusters. The earlier analysis of about 600 of the donors excluded some 16 rarely observed V segments, including chromosome 9 orphons, because counts were too low. A cluster of highly shared sequence variants was judged likely to be a technical artifact of the sequencing pipeline. When HLA alleles, especially DR and DQ, strongly co-occurred, attributing TCR associations to individual alleles was difficult. Sequencing depth was assumed to be roughly uniform across donors in the presence/absence analyses, though that assumption may not hold. The classifier was reported to diagnose cytomegalovirus status with high specificity and sensitivity in both the original cohort and the validation cohort. Specific HLA alleles were associated with 15,000 to 20,000 TCR beta sequences at a false discovery rate of 0.05 in a later analysis. This cohort had only TCR beta chains sequenced, and the lack of alpha or paired-chain data limited which features could be detected. Linkage disequilibrium might explain the correlated functional status among segregating V segments, but an unknown experimental factor could not be excluded. V-gene and J-gene trimming of TCR beta chains was associated with a missense DCLRE1C variant in a later genetic analysis, and the association was replicated in an independent cohort. A further reported finding was that TCR beta sequences accurately predicted the HLA-A and HLA-B alleles for most subjects in the first cohort. In a later analysis, most CMV-associated TCR beta chains were found to appear HLA-restricted, with HLA associations seemingly driven largely by CMV exposure. Because HLA typing was unavailable for some donors at each locus, only the typed subset was used in association tests. According to a later genetic analysis, donors in an Asian-associated ancestry cluster had fewer N-insertions in productive TCRs than the roughly 670-donor mean. In an earlier analysis of 587 of the donors, most TCR beta V segments appeared in productive rearrangements about 87% or about 30% of the time, broadly matching IMGT annotations. In a later analysis, HLA-associated TCR beta chains were found to be more clonally expanded and to have lower generation probabilities than equally common non-associated chains. It was suggested by the authors that the approach could potentially be generalized to other disease states and immunological phenotypes. Most TCR sequences were observed very rarely across donors, whereas some public TCRs were present in many individuals. A few of the identified cytomegalovirus-associated TCR beta chains were confirmed in vitro to be specific for cytomegalovirus antigens. In a later analysis, TCR association rates were found to vary across HLA loci, with the most associated TCRs seen for DRB1 alleles and the fewest for HLA-C alleles. Immune exposure information for the cohort was limited to CMV serostatus. In the study, some 160 TCR beta chains were listed as associated with cytomegalovirus.

About this clone: Its cognate antigen has yet to be identified. There are no base qualities to consult, and no much larger clone falls within one base.

The cohort was made up of several hundred healthy bone marrow donors. All cohort members were sampled while nominally healthy, although unrecorded immune exposures were likely present. The donor tested CMV seronegative and was one of the 352 seronegative cohort members. Every donor gave a peripheral blood sample, and the peripheral blood mononuclear cells from that sample were used for TCR beta sequencing. Genomic DNA extraction from the blood cell samples was performed with the Qiagen DNeasy Blood Extraction Kit. The library was produced with the immunoSEQ multiplex PCR assay. For the multiplex PCR, a mixture combining 60 forward primers for TCR Vbeta segments and 13 reverse primers for TCR Jbeta segments was used. Amplification of the CDR3 region of rearranged TCR beta genes was performed with a multiplex PCR assay on genomic DNA. The Illumina HiSeq System was used to sequence the amplified TCR beta libraries as 87-base-pair reads. In the authors' own workflow: A later analysis counted 65 million to 90 million unique TCR beta chains across the 666 repertoires, and some 12 million of these chains were shared by at least two donors. A nearest-neighbor algorithm error-corrected the raw reads and collapsed the reads into unique sequences, merging closely related sequences to remove PCR and sequencing errors. V, D and J gene segments were assigned by aligning CDR3 sequences to IMGT reference sequences. For a sequence to be retained, at least a six-nucleotide match to both a V gene segment and a J gene segment was required. Rearrangements were classified as productive when the CDR3 lacked stop codons and remained in frame with V and J, and all other rearrangements were classified as non-productive. Following IMGT convention, CDR3 was defined as the stretch from the second conserved V-encoded cysteine up to the conserved J-encoded phenylalanine. In an earlier analysis of approximately 590 of the donors, sequences lacking an unambiguous match to a single V gene segment were excluded. An earlier analysis of fewer than 650 of the donors classified V segments as functional when productive rearrangements were above 56.7% and as segregating when the standard deviation between donors was above 5%. A statistical classification framework was developed to diagnose cytomegalovirus status using the catalog of TCR beta chain sequences. A later analysis assigned V and J genes by comparing TCR nucleotide sequences with IMGT/GENE-DB human TR gene sequences. A later analysis assigned CDR3 sequences and most-parsimonious VDJ recombination scenarios with the TCRdist pipeline. In a later analysis, every TCR beta chain was defined by the combination of its CDR3 amino acid sequence and its V-gene family, and reads without a unique V-gene family were dropped. In a later analysis, 450 to 600 highly shared, low-generation-probability nucleotide sequences were removed to address suspected cross-contamination and a sequencing artifact. A later analysis calculated a clonal expansion index for each public chain from normalized within-repertoire ranks of inferred template counts. Generation probabilities in a later analysis came from a VDJ recombination model fitted to out-of-frame rearrangements, and those results were checked against IGoR. In a later analysis, TCR-TCR, TCR-HLA and TCR-CMV co-occurrence was scored with hypergeometric tests, and a repertoire-size bias correction was applied to TCR pairs. In a later analysis, false discovery rates were estimated by permuting HLA or CMV assignments 20 times. In a later analysis, co-occurring TCRs were grouped using DBSCAN, with TCRdist sequence similarity added in when clustering inside HLA-allele-positive subsets. Repertoires with fewer than 30,000 or more than 120,000 public chains were left out of co-occurrence clustering, as were about 5 repertoires with anomalous nucleotide sharing. The table was pulled from immuneACCESS by TCRdb, which kept in-frame rearrangements only. Such tables lose some clones; where checked, under half of the loss comes from unresolved V genes, and the rest has no known cause. V and J calls and clone size are copied from that table; D and trimming were computed from the DNA. Across this sample there are around 130,000 clones, with about 66% seen only once. The ten largest clones capture approximately 1.7% of the sample.

Specimen: PBMCs. This TCR was sampled from a male donor in good health and CMV-seronegative.

The nucleotide sequence is TGTGCCAGTAGCGACTGGGACAGGGGGAATGAAAAACTGTTTTTT. It codes for CASSDWDRGNEKLFF. This chain is built from TRBV19 and TRBJ1-4; 11 junctional bases match TRBD1. Germline trimming: 6 bases from V, 5 bases from J; junction bases outside gene matches: 5. The germline V gene (reference sequence) sets CDR1 to LNHDA and CDR2 to SQIVND. CDR3 length: 15 amino acids, cysteine to phenylalanine. The retained sequence is limited to the CDR3, 45 bases, with the frame set at the first base. Where the CDR3 stops, the reference TRBV19 and TRBJ1-4 genes take over; the full variable domain is DGGITQSPKYLFRKEGQNVTLSCEQNLNHDAMYWYRQDPGQGLRLIYYSQIVNDFQKGDIAEGYSVSREKKESFPLTVTSAQKNPTAFYLCASSDWDRGNEKLFFGSGTQLSVL.